This TCR beta chain was identified during a study of tumor-infiltrating lymphocytes in primary liver carcinoma. Study background: The patients included men and women who were aged 30 to 69 years. Tumors were stage T1-T3 N0M0, about 4 to 11 cm across.

Priming with a constant-region primer yielded TCR beta cDNA from approximately 500 ng total RNA. A slightly modified ARM-PCR protocol with three nested multiplex PCR rounds produced these TCR beta libraries. Amplification in the first two PCR rounds was performed using TRBV1-TRBV30 forward primers and a C-beta reverse primer for roughly 10 cycles each. Using its own MiXCR run on the multiplex PCR reads, TCRdb lists one record per CDR3 protein. The profile covers about 200,000 distinct CDR3 sequences, with less than 65% appearing a single time and 6% to 8.5% taken by the ten largest. Germline DNA was also extracted, with blood RNA taken from unsorted whole blood. In advance of surgery, about 4.4 milliliters of peripheral blood were collected. Notes on this clonotype: One junction end disagrees with the germline gene, perhaps due to a read error.

CDR3 length: 17 residues. The V and J genes are TRBV12-3 or TRBV12-4 and TRBJ1-4; no definite D call. This sequence originates from a woman in her sixties or seventies with primary liver carcinoma and hepatitis B virus infection. Sequenced material: peripheral blood. CDR3 nucleotide sequence: TGTGCCAGCAGTTTTTCACCCATTTTCGCAACTAACGAAAAACTGTTTTTT. Its translation: CASSFSPIFATNEKLFF.